Listed below are T cell receptor beta chains from one sample, sequenced in a study of spatial heterogeneity in lung cancer. TCRdb processed the 5' RACE reads anew with MiXCR; each CDR3 protein has one entry. Of roughly 2,900 distinct CDR3 sequences in the sample, 7.9% were seen once. The source was normal lung tissue next to the tumor, collected at surgery. The origin of the receptors is a male donor with early-stage non-small cell lung cancer. CDR3s include the opening cysteine and the closing phenylalanine or tryptophan. Each record gives: clone size, D gene, J gene, V gene, CDR3 DNA, CDR3 protein. The D gene is left open where the match is weak. Part of the rows lack a size; the others show once, few, many or a class for expanded clones.

>once|NA|TRBJ1-1|TRBV5-5
TGTGCCAGCAGCTCCGGGACCGGACGTCTGGGGGACACTGAAGCTTTCTTT
CASSSGTGRLGDTEAFF
>NA|NA|TRBJ2-7|TRBV6-6
TGTGCCAGCAGCCCCGGGGATTACCGGGAAAACCTCGAGCAGTACTTC
CASSPGDYRENLEQYF
>few|NA|TRBJ1-1|TRBV29-1
TGCAGCGTGGGCCCCAGGGATATGAACACTGAAGCTTTCTTT
CSVGPRDMNTEAFF
>medium-sized|TRBD1|TRBJ1-5|TRBV20-1
TGCAGTGCAACCACAGGGGTCGGCAATCAGCCCCAGCATTTT
CSATTGVGNQPQHF
>medium-sized|TRBD1|TRBJ2-3|TRBV27
TGTGCCAGCTGGGGGACAGGGAAACCAGATACGCAGTATTTT
CASWGTGKPDTQYF
>medium-sized|TRBD1|TRBJ2-4|TRBV30
TGTGCCTGGAGTGTAGAGAAGGGGGCGGCCAAAAACATTCAGTACTTC
CAWSVEKGAAKNIQYF
>medium-sized|NA|TRBJ2-3|TRBV5-6
TGTGCCAGCAGCTTGTTGGATATAGATACGCAGTATTTT
CASSLLDIDTQYF
>NA|TRBD1|TRBJ1-4|TRBV18
TGTGCCAGCTCATCAAGCGCCGGGACAGGGGGAGAAAAACTGTTTTTT
CASSSSAGTGGEKLFF
>few|NA|TRBJ2-2|TRBV6-5
TGTGCCAGCAGTTTAAAGTTCTCGGCCCCCGGGGAGCTGTTTTTT
CASSLKFSAPGELFF
>medium-sized|NA|TRBJ2-4|TRBV20-1
TGCAGTGCTATACCCGGGGGTGTGGCCAAAAACATTCAGTACTTC
CSAIPGGVAKNIQYF
>medium-sized|NA|TRBJ1-1|TRBV6-5
TGTGCCAGCACCGAACGCGGCAGCTTGAACACTGAAGCTTTCTTT
CASTERGSLNTEAFF
>medium-sized|NA|TRBJ1-4|TRBV18
TGTGCCAGCTCAGCTCAAGGGGCCCTCTCTAATGAAAAACTGTTTTTT
CASSAQGALSNEKLFF
>medium-sized|TRBD1|TRBJ2-3|TRBV29-1
TGCAGCGTTGAAAAACAGGGGGGTTGGGATACGCAGTATTTT
CSVEKQGGWDTQYF
>medium-sized|NA|TRBJ2-1|TRBV20-1
TGCAGTGCAAAGGGCGGAGGCTCCTACAATGAGCAGTTCTTC
CSAKGGGSYNEQFF
>many|NA|TRBJ2-5|TRBV28
TGTGCCAGCAGTCCCTACATTGACGAGACCCAGTACTTC
CASSPYIDETQYF
>many|NA|TRBJ2-7|TRBV29-1
TGCAGCGTTGTGGGGGGGCTAGCGGATCCCTACGAGCAGTACTTC
CSVVGGLADPYEQYF
>medium-sized|NA|TRBJ2-7|TRBV20-1
TGCAGTGCTAGGGGACTCCACTCGGAGCAGTACTTC
CSARGLHSEQYF
>large|NA|TRBJ2-3|TRBV7-7
TGTGCCAGCAGCTTGGTCAGGACAGATACGCAGTATTTT
CASSLVRTDTQYF
>many|NA|TRBJ2-7|TRBV28
TGTGCCACCCAAGGTTGGAACGAGCAGTACTTC
CATQGWNEQYF
>many|NA|TRBJ2-5|TRBV11-2
TGTGCCAGCAGCTTAGAAGGTCTTGGTCTGGAGACCCAGTACTTC
CASSLEGLGLETQYF
>few|TRBD1|TRBJ1-5|TRBV24-1
TGTGCCACCAGTGATACCCGGGACAGGGGCGGGTATAGCAATCAGCCCCAGCATTTT
CATSDTRDRGGYSNQPQHF
>medium-sized|TRBD1|TRBJ1-5|TRBV6-2/TRBV6-3
TGTGCCAGCAGTTCGCGACAGGGAAGCAATCAGCCCCAGCATTTT
CASSSRQGSNQPQHF
>large|NA|TRBJ2-7|TRBV7-9
TGTGCCAGCAGCCCGCCGGAGGTTGGGCAGTACTTC
CASSPPEVGQYF
>medium-sized|NA|TRBJ1-1|TRBV27
TGTGCCAGCAGTTTAGGCTCGAACACTGAAGCTTTCTTT
CASSLGSNTEAFF
>medium-sized|TRBD1|TRBJ1-5|TRBV6-6
TGTGCCAGCAGGGCGGGACAGGGAAATCAGCCCCAGCATTTT
CASRAGQGNQPQHF
>medium-sized|NA|TRBJ1-1|TRBV18
TGTGCCAGCTCACCGAGGGCAGGGCATACTGAAGCTTTCTTT
CASSPRAGHTEAFF
>NA|NA|TRBJ2-5|TRBV7-6
TGTGCCAGCAGCTTAGAAGGCGGAGGGGAGACCCAGTACTTC
CASSLEGGGETQYF
>large|NA|TRBJ1-4|TRBV12-3/TRBV12-4
TGTGCCAGCATGAGGGGTGGGGATGAAAAACTGTTTTTT
CASMRGGDEKLFF
>medium-sized|TRBD1|TRBJ1-5|TRBV5-6
TGTGCCAGCAGCTTGGCCAACAGGGGCTGGCAGCCCCAGCATTTT
CASSLANRGWQPQHF
>NA|NA|TRBJ1-4|TRBV7-9
TGTGCCAGCAGCTCACGGACGGCGCGGGTTGAAAAACTGTTTTTT
CASSSRTARVEKLFF